The 2 T cell receptor beta chains listed next were all sequenced from one sample in a study of blood T cells in healthy people across ages. With a J-beta primer mix and a sample-barcoded 5' primer, a second PCR ran about 7 to 11 cycles. TCRdb processed the 5' RACE reads anew with MiXCR; each CDR3 protein has one entry. The sample has some 1,800,000 distinct CDR3 sequences, roughly two fifths seen once. Input material: blood. The receptors come from a human donor in good health.

The rearrangement links TRBV7-9 to TRBJ2-1, with 9 positions matching TRBD2. This CDR3 is built from 16 residues. Germline-derived CDR1 and CDR2 are SEHNR and FQNEAQ (reference sequence). V lost 6 bases to trimming and J lost 6 bases; unmatched junction nucleotides: 12. CDR3 protein: CASSPYISGGTNEQFF. The CDR3 DNA reads as TGTGCCAGCAGTCCTTATATCAGCGGGGGGACCAATGAGCAGTTCTTC.

This clonotype was counted only a few times. V usage is TRBV29-1 and J usage is TRBJ1-1; the D is unclear. The V end lost 0 bases, the J end lost 6 bases, and 8 bases lay between the germline ends. The CDR3 loop spans 12 amino acids. The germline gives CDR1 SQVTM, CDR2 ANQGSEA. The CDR3 loop is CSVEDPFSEAFF. The CDR3 bases are TGCAGCGTTGAAGATCCATTTTCTGAAGCTTTCTTT.